This T cell receptor (beta chain) was profiled in a study of cytomegalovirus exposure and HLA in healthy donors. Study-level results: Researchers left out some V segments, among them TRBV6-2 and TRBV6-3, as indistinguishable.

Primers: 60 Vbeta forward and 13 Jbeta reverse. Profiling relied on immunoSEQ multiplex PCR, and the TCRdb table lists in-frame clones only, not all of them. The sample has tens of thousands of clones, around 77% seen once. The CDR3 spans 14 residues. V was clipped by 3 bases and J by 8 bases, with 16 bases between them. CDR1 and CDR2 from the germline V gene are KGHSH and LQKENI. As for the donors, each was a healthy bone marrow donor. About this clone itself: Antigen unknown.

Sequenced sample: PBMCs. The chain has TRBV18 and TRBJ1-2, with D possibly TRBD1 on 6 matching bases. The TCR originated in a man aged 50 or older in good health and CMV-seronegative. CDR3: CASSPVTGPDGYTF. As DNA, the CDR3 is TGTGCCAGCTCACCGGTAACAGGGCCTGACGGCTACACCTTC.